The 30 T cell receptor beta chains below all came from one sample that was sequenced in a study of T cell responses to AZD1222 COVID-19 vaccine. Sequenced by immunoSEQ multiplex PCR; TCRdb stores in-frame clones only, minus some. Of 70,000 to 100,000 clones listed, about 94% are singletons. The source was peripheral blood, collected 28 days after the second AZD1222 dose. The receptors come from an adult who received the AZD1222 COVID-19 vaccine.

The chain has TRBV2 and TRBJ1-5; tentative D call: TRBD1 (6 bases). Germline lookup yields CDR1 SNHLY and CDR2 FYNNEI. V dropped 4 bases and J dropped 2 bases, with 18 bases sitting between them. CDR3 length equals 17 residues. DNA of the CDR3: TGTGCCAGCAGTGCACAGGGAGGAACCTGGGGCAATCAGCCCCAGCATTTT. Translation: CASSAQGGTWGNQPQHF.

The V and J genes are TRBV30 and TRBJ1-3, with a possible D match to TRBD1 (5 bases). Germline V gene lookup returns CDR1 GTSNPN and CDR2 SVGIG (reference sequence). The ends were cut back, 0 bases at V and 0 bases at J, with 9 bases in the middle. The length of the CDR3 is 15 residues. Written as DNA, the CDR3 is TGTGCCTGGAGTGTTGGGGGAAGCTCTGGAAACACCATATATTTT. Its translation is CAWSVGGSSGNTIYF.

The CDR3 sequence is CASLLAPGQVGDTQYF. Written as DNA, the CDR3 is TGTGCCAGCCTCCTAGCCCCGGGGCAAGTCGGAGATACGCAGTATTTT. V usage is TRBV2 and J usage is TRBJ2-3; the D gene could be TRBD1 or TRBD2 (5 bases each). Trimming pared 8 bases from V and 5 bases from J, leaving 23 bases between. The CDR3 spans 16 residues. Looked up from germline, CDR1 is SNHLY and CDR2 is FYNNEI.

V gene TRBV5-1 combines with J gene TRBJ1-4, with D tentatively TRBD1 (6 bases). The CDR3 runs 17 residues. Germline V gene sequence: CDR1 SGHRS, CDR2 YFSETQ. Trimming pared 4 bases from V and 3 bases from J, leaving 19 bases between. DNA for the CDR3: TGCGCCAGCAGCCCTGGGGGGCAGGGGAGGCCTAATGAAAAACTGTTTTTT. Its protein is CASSPGGQGRPNEKLFF.

The chain employs TRBV4-2 and TRBJ1-4; D might be TRBD1 (6 bases). Trimming pared 2 bases from V and 8 bases from J, leaving 21 bases between. The germline gives CDR1 LGHNA, CDR2 YNFKEQ. This CDR3 spans 17 amino acids. CDR3 amino acids: CASSQIQGAELTEKLFF. The CDR3 DNA sequence: TGTGCCAGCAGCCAAATACAGGGAGCGGAACTTACCGAAAAACTGTTTTTT.

V gene TRBV4-1 combines with J gene TRBJ1-2; no definite D call. CDR3 length: 15 amino acids. Per germline, CDR1 MGHRA and CDR2 YSYEKL. V shed 6 bases and J shed 8 bases, with 22 bases lying between them. The CDR3 DNA sequence: TGCGCCAGCAGACACACCCGCGGGCCGCCGAGGGGCTACACCTTC. As protein: CASRHTRGPPRGYTF.

This chain joins TRBV5-1 and TRBJ2-1; 14 bases match TRBD2. Germline CDR1 and CDR2: SGHRS and YFSETQ. V was pared by 4 bases and J by 9 bases, with 9 bases of the junction left unmatched. The CDR3 consists of 16 residues. This CDR3 is CASSGGLAGGLGEQFF. CDR3 nucleotide sequence: TGCGCCAGCAGCGGAGGACTAGCGGGGGGACTTGGTGAGCAGTTCTTC.

V and J are TRBV2 and TRBJ1-5; D might be TRBD1 (5 bases). This CDR3 has 16 amino acids. Between the trimmed V and J ends, which lost 5 bases and 4 bases, there was a span of 18 bases. CDR1 and CDR2 (germline): SNHLY, FYNNEI. As DNA, the CDR3 is TGTGCCAGCAGTAACAGCCCGATTAGGGGTAATCAGCCCCAGCATTTT. It is translated as CASSNSPIRGNQPQHF.

A single count supports this clone. The chain joins TRBV6-5 to TRBJ1-2; D gene ambiguous. V lost 0 bases and J 8 bases, leaving 13 bases between the germline ends. CDR1 and CDR2 (germline): MNHEY, SVGAGI. The CDR3 contains 14 residues. CDR3 DNA sequence: TGTGCCAGCAGTTACTCAAAGGCCCCGGAGGGCTACACCTTC. This sequence encodes CASSYSKAPEGYTF.

This clone was seen once. The chain recombines TRBV9 with TRBJ2-7; a possible D gene is TRBD1 (6 bases). The CDR3 runs 14 residues. Germline V lookup: CDR1 SGDLS, CDR2 YYNGEE. The V end was cut by 1 base, the J end by 6 bases, with 14 bases between. The CDR3 reads CASSVTPTGIEQYF. CDR3 nucleotide sequence: TGTGCCAGCAGCGTAACCCCCACAGGGATCGAGCAGTACTTC.

The gene calls are TRBV19 and TRBJ1-1; D remains ambiguous. V shed 7 bases and J shed 0 bases, with 9 bases lying between them. The CDR3 is 13 residues long. Germline V gives CDR1 LNHDA, CDR2 SQIVND (reference sequence). As DNA, the CDR3 is TGTGCCAGTACTGCGACGATGAACACTGAAGCTTTCTTT. It translates to CASTATMNTEAFF.

The chain joins TRBV4-1 to TRBJ1-2; tentative D call: TRBD1 (5 bases). With 0 bases removed from V and 4 bases from J, the gap between germline ends came to 9 bases. The CDR3 has 14 amino acids. CDR1 and CDR2 from the germline V gene are MGHRA and YSYEKL. The CDR3 bases are TGCGCCAGCAGCCAAGATCTCGGGGGCTATGGCTACACCTTC. Translation: CASSQDLGGYGYTF.

V usage is TRBV2 and J usage is TRBJ2-3; 11 bases map to TRBD2. V lost 6 bases and J lost 3; bases outside the gene matches: 8. Germline V gene data show CDR1 as SNHLY and CDR2 as FYNNEI. The length of the CDR3 is 16 residues. CDR3 sequence (DNA): TGTGCCAGCAGCCCTGAGGGACTAGCGGATACAGATACGCAGTATTTT. This sequence encodes CASSPEGLADTDTQYF.

The rearrangement joins TRBV2 to TRBJ2-2; D remains unclear. The length of the CDR3 is 13 residues. Germline V lookup: CDR1 SNHLY, CDR2 FYNNEI. V gave up 4 bases and J gave up 1 base, with 4 bases separating them. The CDR3 spells CASSGQNTGELFF. The CDR3 coding sequence is TGTGCCAGCAGTGGCCAGAACACCGGGGAGCTGTTTTTT. The whole variable domain, remainder taken from reference TRBV2 and TRBJ2-2, is EPEVTQTPSHQVTQMGQEVILRCVPISNHLYFYWYRQILGQKVEFLVSFYNNEISEKSEIFDDQFSVERPDGSNFTLKIRSTKLEDSAMYFCASSGQNTGELFFGEGSRLTVL.

The chain carries TRBV10-3 and TRBJ2-1; D is perhaps TRBD1 (6 bases). V was shortened by 7 bases and J by 4 bases, with 11 bases between the two germline ends. The CDR3 sequence is 13 residues long. Germline V CDR1 and CDR2: ENHRY, SYGVKD. The CDR3 reads CAITQTGYNEQFF. The CDR3 nucleotides read TGTGCCATCACCCAGACAGGTTACAATGAGCAGTTCTTC.

The rearrangement uses TRBV5-1 and TRBJ2-7, with D perhaps TRBD1 (5 bases). The length of the CDR3 is 14 residues. Trimming took 0 bases from V and 2 from J, leaving 9 bases between them. Germline values: CDR1 SGHRS, CDR2 YFSETQ. This CDR3 reads CASSLGQSAYEQYF. As DNA, the CDR3 is TGCGCCAGCAGCTTGGGACAGTCCGCCTACGAGCAGTACTTC.

The rearrangement joins TRBV6-6 to TRBJ2-7, with 11 positions matching TRBD2. The V gene's germline CDR1 is MNHNY and CDR2 SVGAGI (reference sequence). This CDR3 contains 18 residues. Trimming cost V 6 bases and J 0 bases; bases outside gene matches: 13. In DNA form, the CDR3 reads TGTGCCAGCAGCCGACTAGCGGGGCAGCTCGGGAGCTCCTACGAGCAGTACTTC. As protein: CASSRLAGQLGSSYEQYF.

This chain joins TRBV5-4 and TRBJ2-5, with D possibly matching TRBD2 (5 bases). Germline CDR1 and CDR2: SGHNT and YYREEE (reference sequence). Trimming took off 1 base at V and 0 bases at J, with 16 bases between the two ends. CDR3 length equals 17 residues. The CDR3 sequence: CASSLKGGGLYQETQYF. As DNA, the CDR3 is TGTGCCAGCAGCTTGAAGGGCGGAGGATTGTACCAAGAGACCCAGTACTTC.

CDR3 sequence reads: CASTTQRGNYGYTF. The CDR3 DNA reads as TGTGCCAGCACAACACAGCGGGGTAACTATGGCTACACCTTC. The rearrangement uses TRBV7-2 and TRBJ1-2; D gene unclear. The V gene's germline CDR1 is SGHTA and CDR2 FQGNSA. V lost 7 bases, J lost 1 base, and 13 bases lay in between. The CDR3 runs 14 residues.

This clone was counted a single time. The gene calls are TRBV19 and TRBJ1-2; no clear D. The CDR3 sequence is 13 residues long. Trimming removed 5 bases from V and 4 bases from J, with 11 bases in between. Germline CDR1 reads LNHDA; CDR2 reads SQIVND (reference sequence). The CDR3 DNA sequence: TGTGCCAGTAGTCATTCCCCCGGCTATGGCTACACCTTC. It codes for CASSHSPGYGYTF.

V gene TRBV3-1 (or the pseudogene TRBV3-2) combines with J gene TRBJ2-2; TRBD2 agrees at 10 bases. Germline-derived CDR1 and CDR2 are LGHDT and YNNKEL (reference sequence). The V segment lost 3 bases and the J segment 4 bases; nucleotides outside the gene matches: 14. The CDR3 loop spans 19 amino acids. The CDR3 DNA follows: TGTGCCAGCAGCCATTGGGCTTCAGCGGGGGGGCCGAGCACCGGGGAGCTGTTTTTT. It translates to CASSHWASAGGPSTGELFF.

This chain uses TRBV7-2 with TRBJ1-4; no reliable D call. Germline assignment: CDR1 SGHTA and CDR2 FQGNSA. The CDR3 runs to 16 residues. Trimming cost V 8 bases and J 1 base, with 17 bases left between them. This CDR3 reads CASREGFRVTNEKLFF. DNA for the CDR3: TGTGCCAGCCGAGAAGGGTTTCGGGTAACTAATGAAAAACTGTTTTTT.

The V and J genes are TRBV6-2 or TRBV6-3 and TRBJ1-2; D unclear. The V and J ends lost 0 bases and 4 bases respectively, with 15 bases between them. Germline values: CDR1 MNHEY, CDR2 SVGEGT. The CDR3 loop spans 16 amino acids. The CDR3 coding sequence is TGTGCCAGCAGTTACTCGACCGGCACAGAAAGCTATGGCTACACCTTC. Residues: CASSYSTGTESYGYTF.

This chain joins TRBV6-5 and TRBJ1-2, with 7 bases lining up with TRBD1. V dropped 4 bases and J dropped 8; count of bases not matched to a gene: 13. In germline, CDR1 is MNHEY, CDR2 SVGAGI. This CDR3 comprises 15 residues. As DNA, the CDR3 is TGTGCCAGCAGTTTAACAGGGGATCCTCTCGACGGCTACACCTTC. Amino acid sequence: CASSLTGDPLDGYTF.

This chain links TRBV2 with TRBJ1-2; 8 bases match TRBD1. There are 12 residues in the CDR3. Germline CDR1 SNHLY, CDR2 FYNNEI. The trim removed 4 bases at V and 5 bases at J, leaving 0 bases unmatched. The chain's CDR3 is CASSGTGYGYTF. CDR3 bases: TGTGCCAGCAGTGGGACAGGGTATGGCTACACCTTC.

Written as DNA, the CDR3 is TGTGCCAGCAGCCGGACAGGGGGAGGGGTCAGTGAAGCTTTCTTT. Protein sequence: CASSRTGGGVSEAFF. The chain has TRBV7-8 and TRBJ1-1, with TRBD1 matching over 10 bases. Germline V gene data show CDR1 as SGHVS and CDR2 as FQNEAQ. After removal of 5 bases from V and 7 bases from J, the junction contained 10 bases not matched to a gene. This CDR3 region has 15 residues.

This clone was counted ten times or more. The chain joins TRBV5-6 to TRBJ1-4; the match to TRBD1 covers 10 bases. This CDR3 is 16 amino acids long. Germline V lookup: CDR1 SGHDT, CDR2 YYEEEE. Losses at the gene ends were 3 bases for V and 8 bases for J; bases not matched to a gene: 10. The CDR3 nucleotides are TGTGCCAGCAGCTCGCCTCGACAGGGGGCAGAGGAAAAACTGTTTTTT. Translating it yields CASSSPRQGAEEKLFF.

The chain carries TRBV19 and TRBJ1-1; the match to TRBD1 covers 8 bases. CDR1 and CDR2 (germline): LNHDA, SQIVND (reference sequence). The V segment lost 10 bases and the J segment 0 bases; nucleotides outside the gene matches: 4. This CDR3 spans 13 amino acids. The CDR3 nucleotides are TGTGCCACACAGGGGGTCATGAACACTGAAGCTTTCTTT. This encodes CATQGVMNTEAFF.

CDR3 sequence reads: CASSPLGFGRDLGEQYF. DNA of the CDR3: TGTGCCAGCTCACCCCTCGGGTTCGGCAGGGACCTTGGCGAGCAGTACTTC. J is TRBJ2-7 and V is TRBV18; either TRBD1 or TRBD2 may supply D (5 bases each). The V and J ends lost 3 bases and 6 bases respectively, with 24 bases between them. Germline CDR1 KGHSH, CDR2 LQKENI. The length of the CDR3 is 17 residues.

The chain carries TRBV5-1 and TRBJ1-3, with unresolved D. The CDR3 extends over 15 amino acids. CDR1 and CDR2 from the germline V gene are SGHRS and YFSETQ. Trimming took 3 bases from V and 0 from J, leaving 10 bases between them. The CDR3 is CASSSDGGSGNTIYF. The CDR3 nucleotides read TGCGCCAGCAGCTCGGACGGAGGCTCTGGAAACACCATATATTTT. Complete variable domain (other parts from reference TRBV5-1 and TRBJ1-3): KAGVTQTPRYLIKTRGQQVTLSCSPISGHRSVSWYQQTPGQGLQFLFEYFSETQRNKGNFPGRFSGRQFSNSRSEMNVSTLELGDSALYLCASSSDGGSGNTIYFGEGSWLTVV.